This T cell receptor (beta chain) was identified in a study of blood T cell repertoires in COVID-19. Some clones are missing from TCRdb's copy, which holds only in-frame ones; the method was immunoSEQ multiplex PCR. The table shows 250,000 or so clones, with 86% occurring only once. The specimen sequenced was peripheral blood. This receptor was taken from a young man with active or convalescent COVID-19.

CDR3: CASSIPGIDTEAFF. The CDR3, as DNA: TGTGCCAGTAGTATCCCCGGGATCGACACTGAAGCTTTCTTT. The chain recombines TRBV19 with TRBJ1-1, with no clear D. This CDR3 contains 14 residues. V lost 3 bases to trimming and J lost 3 bases, with 11 bases between them. Germline loops: CDR1 LNHDA, CDR2 SQIVND (reference sequence).